These 2 T cell receptor beta chains originate from one sample sequenced in a study of shared clonotypes between healthy human individuals. Assay used: immunoSEQ multiplex PCR; TCRdb lists only in-frame clones, some missing. Counted here are a few million clones, just under 95% occurring once; the ten biggest clones make up roughly 0.34%. The sequencing sample was made of naive CD4+ T cells from PBMCs. Documented subset: CD45RA+ positively selected. These receptors were collected from a man aged 18 to 29 in good health. Some clones in this sample may be carry-over from other donors' samples.

This clone was seen once. The chain couples TRBV2 to TRBJ1-2; D might be TRBD1 (5 bases). V was cut by 2 bases and J by 6 bases, with 13 bases left in between. The CDR3 extends over 14 amino acids. Germline V gives CDR1 SNHLY, CDR2 FYNNEI. The CDR3 DNA reads TGTGCCAGCAGTGAAATGGTCAGGGAGAATGGCTACACCTTC. It encodes CASSEMVRENGYTF.

Only one count was recorded for this clone. This chain links TRBV27 with TRBJ2-7, with a weak D call TRBD1 (6 bases). The V gene's germline CDR1 is MNHEY and CDR2 SMNVEV (reference sequence). The CDR3 is made up of 18 amino acids. Trimming pared 6 bases from V and 2 bases from J, leaving 26 bases between. For the CDR3, the DNA is TGTGCCAGCAGAGTTGGTTCATTAAACAGGGAAAAAACCTACGAGCAGTACTTC. Translating it yields CASRVGSLNREKTYEQYF.